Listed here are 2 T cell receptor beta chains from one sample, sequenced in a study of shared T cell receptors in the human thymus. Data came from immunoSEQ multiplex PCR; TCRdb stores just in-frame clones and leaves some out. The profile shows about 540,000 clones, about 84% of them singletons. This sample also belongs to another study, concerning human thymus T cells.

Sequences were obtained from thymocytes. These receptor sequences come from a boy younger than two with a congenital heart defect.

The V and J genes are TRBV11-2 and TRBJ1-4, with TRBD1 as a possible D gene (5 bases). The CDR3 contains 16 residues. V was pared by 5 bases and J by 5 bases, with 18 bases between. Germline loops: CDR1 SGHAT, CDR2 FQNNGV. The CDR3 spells CASSRALRGKNEKLFF. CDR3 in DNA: TGTGCCAGCAGCCGGGCACTGCGGGGGAAAAATGAAAAACTGTTTTTT. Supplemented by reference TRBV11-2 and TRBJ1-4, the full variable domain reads EAGVAQSPRYKIIEKRQSVAFWCNPISGHATLYWYQQILGQGPKLLIQFQNNGVVDDSQLPKDRFSAERLKGVDSTLKIQPAKLEDSAVYLCASSRALRGKNEKLFFGSGTQLSVL.

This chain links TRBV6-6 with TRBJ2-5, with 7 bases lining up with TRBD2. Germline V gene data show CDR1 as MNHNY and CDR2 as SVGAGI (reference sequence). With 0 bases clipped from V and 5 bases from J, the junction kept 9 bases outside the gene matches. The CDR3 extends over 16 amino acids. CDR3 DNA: TGTGCCAGCAGTTACTCCCGGGGAGGGGTTCGGGAGACCCAGTACTTC. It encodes CASSYSRGGVRETQYF.